One TCR beta chain is described in this entry. The germline V gene encodes CDR1 MGHRA and CDR2 YSYEKL. This CDR3 has 15 amino acids. The J segment lost 7 bases and the V segment lost 4 bases, leaving 10 bases of the junction unmatched. The data belong to a study of blood T cell repertoires in COVID-19. At the level of the study: The study drew acute and convalescent COVID-19 samples from the United States, Italy and Spain. Sources were T cells, B-cell-depleted T cells, or PBMCs; the material itself was cDNA or gDNA.

Data came from immunoSEQ multiplex PCR; TCRdb stores just in-frame clones and leaves some out. The table has 30,000 or so clones, almost 85% seen once. J is TRBJ1-5 and V is TRBV4-1; 7 bases match TRBD1. The material sequenced was peripheral blood. The clonotype comes from a man aged 80 or over with active COVID-19. DNA for the CDR3: TGCGCCAGCAGCCCAGGCCTTCCCAGGGGGCAGCCCCAGCATTTT. Its protein product is CASSPGLPRGQPQHF.